This T cell receptor beta chain was observed in a study of blood T cell repertoires in COVID-19. Looking at the study overall: Material from acute and convalescent COVID-19 was sourced from the United States, Italy and Spain. PBMCs, B-cell-depleted T cells, or T cells were the source of the cDNA or gDNA that made up the material.

CDR1 MNHEY and CDR2 SMNVEV come from the germline V gene (reference sequence). The CDR3 contains 18 residues. V lost 1 base to trimming and J lost 4 bases; unmatched junction nucleotides: 15. Original processing notes: By means of reference gene primer amplification, nucleated cell counts were estimated. Assay used: immunoSEQ multiplex PCR; TCRdb lists only in-frame clones, some missing. Clone size and V and J calls were adopted from that table, with D and trimming inferred from the DNA. The sample carries under 300,000 clones, about 83% recorded once. The gene calls are TRBV27 and TRBJ1-2; TRBD1 matches 7 bases. Sequences were obtained from peripheral blood. The sequence derives from a man younger than 45 who had recovered from COVID-19. The CDR3 DNA is TGTGCCAGCAGTTTATATTCGTTAGTAACCGGGACAGCCTATGGCTACACCTTC. It is translated as CASSLYSLVTGTAYGYTF.